Presented here are 26 T cell receptor beta chains from one specimen sequenced in a study of cytomegalovirus exposure and HLA in healthy donors. The method was immunoSEQ multiplex PCR; TCRdb's version includes in-frame clones alone and lacks a portion of them. Here the sample spans just over 65,000 clones, 95% to 97% being singletons. The sample consisted of PBMCs. The receptor set was obtained from a woman aged 18-30 years in good health and CMV-seropositive.

V and J are TRBV5-1 and TRBJ2-7, with 11 bases lining up with TRBD2. The CDR3 is 15 amino acids. Unmatched junction bases numbered 4, after V lost 4 bases and J lost 1 base. CDR1 and CDR2 from the germline V gene are SGHRS and YFSETQ. CDR3 bases: TGCGCCAGCAGCCCGGGACTAGCGGAGTCCTACGAGCAGTACTTC. Translation gives CASSPGLAESYEQYF.

The chain recombines TRBV4-1 with TRBJ2-3; TRBD2 matches 11 bases. The length of the CDR3 is 16 residues. CDR1 is MGHRA and CDR2 is YSYEKL in the germline V gene. The V gene end was trimmed by 1 base and the J gene end by 6 bases; junction bases not matched to a gene: 6. Here the CDR3 DNA reads TGCGCCAGCAGCCAAGGGACTAGCGGGCGCGGGGATACGCAGTATTTT. Translation gives CASSQGTSGRGDTQYF.

The rearrangement links TRBV19 to TRBJ2-5; 8 positions agree with TRBD1. The CDR3 covers 14 residues. The junction had 5 bases not matched to a gene; V was cut back by 5 bases and J by 3 bases. Germline CDR1 LNHDA, CDR2 SQIVND (reference sequence). CDR3 bases: TGTGCCAGTAGTCCATGGACAGGGAAAGAGACCCAGTACTTC. It is translated as CASSPWTGKETQYF.

The rearrangement links TRBV2 to TRBJ2-1; 14 bases line up with TRBD2. Looked up from germline, CDR1 is SNHLY and CDR2 is FYNNEI. The CDR3 contains 19 residues. Trimming removed 1 base from V and 4 bases from J; junction bases left unmatched: 9. This CDR3 reads CASSEVMMGLAGVYNEQFF. Here the CDR3 DNA reads TGTGCCAGCAGTGAAGTGATGATGGGACTAGCGGGGGTTTACAATGAGCAGTTCTTC.

V usage is TRBV28 and J usage is TRBJ2-7, with 8 bases matching TRBD1. The V segment lost 6 bases and the J segment 4 bases; nucleotides outside the gene matches: 11. This CDR3 has 15 residues. Germline lookup yields CDR1 MDHEN and CDR2 SYDVKM. The CDR3 here is CASRVDGTGLYEQYF. DNA for the CDR3: TGTGCCAGCAGGGTCGACGGGACAGGACTATACGAGCAGTACTTC.

This chain connects TRBV7-9 to TRBJ2-1; D remains ambiguous. This CDR3 is 14 amino acids long. Germline CDR1 and CDR2: SEHNR and FQNEAQ (reference sequence). The V and J ends lost 2 bases and 0 bases respectively, with 5 bases between them. The CDR3 reads CASSLLSSYNEQFF. CDR3 sequence (DNA): TGTGCCAGCAGCTTATTGAGCTCCTACAATGAGCAGTTCTTC. The variable domain in full, with the rest retrieved from reference TRBV7-9 and TRBJ2-1, is DTGVSQNPRHKITKRGQNVTFRCDPISEHNRLYWYRQTLGQGPEFLTYFQNEAQLEKSRLLSDRFSAERPKGSFSTLEIQRTEQGDSAMYLCASSLLSSYNEQFFGPGTRLTVL.

The V and J genes are TRBV19 and TRBJ1-5; D unresolved. This CDR3 region has 15 residues. V was pared by 5 bases and J by 0 bases, with 11 bases between. Germline CDR1 is LNHDA and CDR2 is SQIVND (reference sequence). CDR3 bases: TGTGCCAGTAGTCGCGCTAGGCGTAGCAATCAGCCCCAGCATTTT. The encoded protein is CASSRARRSNQPQHF.

The chain couples TRBV15 to TRBJ2-2; the match to TRBD2 covers 14 bases. Trimming at V came to 3 bases and at J to 7 bases, leaving 4 bases not matched to a gene. Germline V gives CDR1 LNHNV, CDR2 YYDKDF (reference sequence). CDR3 size: 16 residues. The CDR3 protein is CATSRGLAGVYGELFF. Written as DNA, the CDR3 is TGTGCCACCAGCAGGGGACTAGCGGGAGTATACGGGGAGCTGTTTTTT.

The chain links TRBV6-1 to TRBJ2-1; D might be TRBD2 (5 bases). CDR1 and CDR2 from the germline V gene are MNHNS and SASEGT. With 6 bases removed from V and 4 bases from J, the gap between germline ends came to 10 bases. The CDR3 totals 13 residues. CDR3 nucleotides: TGTGCCAGCAGCGGGGTAGTATACAATGAGCAGTTCTTC. Amino acid sequence: CASSGVVYNEQFF.

The chain is built from TRBV28 and TRBJ2-1, with TRBD2 matching 13 bases. The CDR3 loop spans 16 amino acids. The V gene end was trimmed by 4 bases and the J gene end by 4 bases; junction bases not matched to a gene: 4. CDR1 MDHEN and CDR2 SYDVKM come from the germline V gene. The DNA of the CDR3 is TGTGCCAGCAGTTCACTAGCGGGGGGGGTTTACAATGAGCAGTTCTTC. This sequence encodes CASSSLAGGVYNEQFF.

This clone appeared once. V gene TRBV6-6 combines with J gene TRBJ1-5; D possibly corresponds to TRBD1 (6 bases). Germline-derived CDR1 and CDR2 are MNHNY and SVGAGI (reference sequence). The CDR3 is 15 amino acids. Trimming pared 2 bases from V and 6 bases from J, leaving 14 bases between. In DNA, the CDR3 is TGTGCCAGCAGTTACCCCGGACAGAATGCTCAGCCCCAGCATTTT. It codes for CASSYPGQNAQPQHF.

This clone showed up many times. The CDR3 DNA reads TGTGCCAGCAGGGACACCTACGAGCAGTACTTC. Protein sequence: CASRDTYEQYF. The chain joins TRBV28 to TRBJ2-7, with D possibly being TRBD1 (5 bases). The V end lost 6 bases, the J end lost 2 bases, and 5 bases lay between the germline ends. CDR1 is MDHEN and CDR2 is SYDVKM in the germline V gene. This CDR3 comprises 11 residues. The entire variable domain, with the rest obtained from reference TRBV28 and TRBJ2-7, is as follows: DVKVTQSSRYLVKRTGEKVFLECVQDMDHENMFWYRQDPGLGLRLIYFSYDVKMKEKGDIPEGYSVSREKKERFSLILESASTNQTSMYLCASRDTYEQYFGPGTRLTVT.

The rearrangement links TRBV6-1 to TRBJ2-5; 8 bases match TRBD1. Looked up from germline, CDR1 is MNHNS and CDR2 is SASEGT. The V gene end was trimmed by 3 bases and the J gene end by 1 base; junction bases not matched to a gene: 10. This CDR3 has 17 residues. CDR3 sequence reads: CASSDLQGASFQETQYF. The CDR3 DNA sequence: TGTGCCAGCAGTGATCTGCAGGGGGCCTCGTTCCAAGAGACCCAGTACTTC.

The chain recombines TRBV28 with TRBJ2-4; TRBD2 is a possible D gene (7 bases). V was cut by 2 bases and J by 3 bases, with 14 bases left in between. The CDR3 totals 16 residues. CDR1 is MDHEN, CDR2 SYDVKM, per germline. CDR3 residues: CASSLRGGAVKNIQYF. The CDR3 DNA reads TGTGCCAGCAGTTTAAGAGGGGGGGCAGTCAAAAACATTCAGTACTTC.

This chain uses TRBV2 with TRBJ2-3, with D possibly TRBD2 on 6 matching bases. The CDR3 length is 16 residues. CDR1 and CDR2 from the germline V gene are SNHLY and FYNNEI. Deletions cut 3 bases from V and 0 bases from J, with 13 bases between. The CDR3 here is CASSEEGRLSTDTQYF. The CDR3, as DNA: TGTGCCAGCAGTGAGGAGGGGCGACTTAGCACAGATACGCAGTATTTT. The full variable domain, in which reference TRBV2 and TRBJ2-3 provide the parts outside the CDR3, is EPEVTQTPSHQVTQMGQEVILRCVPISNHLYFYWYRQILGQKVEFLVSFYNNEISEKSEIFDDQFSVERPDGSNFTLKIRSTKLEDSAMYFCASSEEGRLSTDTQYFGPGTRLTVL.

V is TRBV5-4 and J is TRBJ2-7; D is unclear. Germline CDR1 and CDR2: SGHNT and YYREEE (reference sequence). CDR3 length: 14 residues. The V end was cut by 1 base, the J end by 2 bases, with 10 bases between. The CDR3 DNA reads as TGTGCCAGCAGCTTGTCCGCACTTACCTACGAGCAGTACTTC. This translates into CASSLSALTYEQYF.

The V gene is TRBV6-5, the J gene TRBJ2-1, with a possible D match to TRBD1 (5 bases). Germline-derived CDR1 and CDR2 are MNHEY and SVGAGI. CDR3 length: 12 amino acids. Trimming took 8 bases from V and 10 from J, leaving 15 bases between them. Here the CDR3 DNA reads TGTGCCAGCCAGACAGTGGATGGGGAGCAGTTCTTC. It encodes CASQTVDGEQFF.

The gene calls are TRBV10-2 and TRBJ2-1; TRBD2 aligns across 7 bases. There are 16 residues in the CDR3. J was trimmed by 3 bases and V by 4 bases; bases with no gene match: 9. Germline V gene lookup returns CDR1 WSHSY and CDR2 SAAADI. The CDR3 sequence: CASSGIGEGDYNEQFF. The DNA for the CDR3 is TGCGCCAGCAGTGGTATAGGGGAGGGCGACTACAATGAGCAGTTCTTC.

The V gene is TRBV25-1, the J gene TRBJ2-3, with TRBD2 matching 13 bases. This CDR3 comprises 18 residues. Germline CDR1 and CDR2: MGHDK and SYGVNS. Unmatched junction bases numbered 11, after V lost 7 bases and J lost 1 base. The CDR3 DNA sequence: TGTGCCAGCAACAAGGGACTAGCGGGACCCCCGGGCACAGATACGCAGTATTTT. This encodes CASNKGLAGPPGTDTQYF. The whole variable domain, filled in from reference TRBV25-1 and TRBJ2-3, reads EADIYQTPRYLVIGTGKKITLECSQTMGHDKMYWYQQDPGMELHLIHYSYGVNSTEKGDLSSESTVSRIRTEHFPLTLESARPSHTSQYLCASNKGLAGPPGTDTQYFGPGTRLTVL.

The rearrangement links TRBV28 to TRBJ1-4; D ambiguous. This CDR3 comprises 13 residues. V dropped 2 bases and J dropped 7 bases, with 8 bases sitting between them. Germline V lookup: CDR1 MDHEN, CDR2 SYDVKM. The CDR3 nucleotides are TGTGCCAGCAGTTTACGGGGATTTGAAAAACTGTTTTTT. Amino acid sequence: CASSLRGFEKLFF. The whole variable domain, filled in from reference TRBV28 and TRBJ1-4, reads DVKVTQSSRYLVKRTGEKVFLECVQDMDHENMFWYRQDPGLGLRLIYFSYDVKMKEKGDIPEGYSVSREKKERFSLILESASTNQTSMYLCASSLRGFEKLFFGSGTQLSVL.

The chain employs TRBV7-9 and TRBJ1-4, with D unclear. The CDR3 length is 16 residues. The germline CDR1 and CDR2 sequences are SEHNR and FQNEAQ (reference sequence). V was cut by 5 bases and J by 0 bases, with 13 bases left in between. The CDR3 reads CASSPYLSATNEKLFF. CDR3 sequence (DNA): TGTGCCAGCAGCCCGTATCTCAGCGCAACTAATGAAAAACTGTTTTTT.

The chain links TRBV15 to TRBJ1-1; D perhaps matches TRBD1 (5 bases). The germline V gene encodes CDR1 LNHNV and CDR2 YYDKDF (reference sequence). The CDR3 is 15 residues long. The germline V and J ends were trimmed by 0 bases and 0 bases, with 8 bases remaining between them. The CDR3 DNA is TGTGCCACCAGCAGAGATCGGGGGATGAACACTGAAGCTTTCTTT. The encoded protein is CATSRDRGMNTEAFF.

This clone has a single count. The chain is built from TRBV28 and TRBJ1-4; 7 bases fit TRBD1. Germline assignment: CDR1 MDHEN and CDR2 SYDVKM. Unmatched junction bases numbered 7, after V lost 5 bases and J lost 10 bases. This CDR3 has 13 amino acids. The CDR3 is CASSTYRGRKLFF. The CDR3 DNA follows: TGTGCCAGCAGTACCTACAGGGGACGAAAACTGTTTTTT.

The V and J genes are TRBV29-1 and TRBJ2-1; TRBD1 aligns across 10 bases. Germline CDR1 and CDR2: SQVTM and ANQGSEA. The CDR3 runs to 14 residues. After removal of 4 bases from V and 3 bases from J, the junction contained 3 bases not matched to a gene. The CDR3 region is CSVVRTGGYNEQFF. The CDR3 DNA sequence: TGCAGCGTTGTACGGACAGGGGGCTACAATGAGCAGTTCTTC.

J is TRBJ1-2 and V is TRBV6-1; D is unclear. The V end lost 5 bases, the J end lost 2 bases, and 12 bases lay between the germline ends. This CDR3 has 14 amino acids. CDR1 is MNHNS and CDR2 is SASEGT in the germline V gene. CDR3 sequence reads: CASSKVADNYGYTF. The CDR3 DNA is TGTGCCAGCAGTAAAGTAGCGGACAACTATGGCTACACCTTC.

The chain combines TRBV6-7 with TRBJ2-7; TRBD2 agrees at 10 bases. TRBV6-7 counts as an open reading frame of uncertain function. The length of the CDR3 is 16 residues. V was pared by 0 bases and J by 5 bases, with 7 bases of the junction left unmatched. CDR3 sequence: CASSYSDLAGVNEQYF. Written as DNA, the CDR3 is TGTGCCAGCAGTTACTCTGATCTAGCGGGAGTAAACGAGCAGTACTTC.